This TCR beta chain was captured by sequencing in a study of control samples from healthy donors and cancer patients. The CDR3 totals 15 residues. Trimming left V 1 base short and J 0 bases short, with 8 bases between. The germline V gene encodes CDR1 SGHVS and CDR2 FNYEAQ. Repertoires were generated with immunoSEQ multiplex PCR, while TCRdb's copy carries only in-frame clones and drops some. The repertoire includes roughly 180,000 clones, 91% of them detected once, and just over 2% sits in the top ten. The sequence was collected from a woman in her forties in good health. V and J are TRBV7-6 and TRBJ2-3, with D possibly TRBD2 on 5 matching bases. Specimen: blood. The CDR3 nucleotides are TGTGCCAGCAGCTTAGAGACTACTAGCACAGATACGCAGTATTTT. It yields the protein CASSLETTSTDTQYF.